The rows below give T cell receptor beta chains drawn from one sample of a study of PD-L1 blockade in urothelial cancer. The repertoire was sequenced with immunoSEQ multiplex PCR; TCRdb's copy has only in-frame clones and lacks some. The data contain about 72,000 clones, about 90% of them seen just once; the ten biggest clones take up 3.5% to 5%. The sequenced sample was PBMCs, obtained around atezolizumab (anti-PD-L1) treatment. These receptors were obtained from a man in his 70s with urothelial cancer. The CDR3 runs from the conserved cysteine through the conserved F or W. D genes are given only for firm matches. Size is omitted from some rows. Given values are once, few, many or a class for expanded clones.

J: TRBJ2-7; V: TRBV30; size: NA; D: NA; CDR3: CAWGSDWDEQYF; DNA: TGTGCCTGGGGCAGTGACTGGGACGAGCAGTACTTC
J: TRBJ2-2; V: TRBV5-8; size: NA; D: TRBD2; CDR3: CASSLVVRLAGSTGELFF; DNA: TGTGCCAGCAGCTTGGTCGTAAGGCTAGCGGGAAGTACCGGGGAGCTGTTTTTT
J: TRBJ2-2; V: TRBV7-3; size: NA; D: TRBD2; CDR3: CASSLIGLSGRAYPGELFF; DNA: TGTGCCAGCAGCTTAATTGGTCTTAGCGGGAGGGCCTATCCCGGGGAGCTGTTTTTT
J: TRBJ1-1; V: TRBV14; size: NA; D: NA; CDR3: CASSLRVTDTEAFF; DNA: TGTGCCAGCAGCCTCAGGGTCACGGACACTGAAGCTTTCTTT
J: TRBJ2-7; V: TRBV4-2; size: NA; D: NA; CDR3: CASSHPERPYEQYF; DNA: TGTGCCAGCAGCCACCCCGAGCGCCCCTACGAGCAGTACTTC
J: TRBJ1-3; V: TRBV5-1; size: NA; D: NA; CDR3: CASSPSRAGNTIYF; DNA: TGCGCCAGCAGCCCTTCCAGGGCTGGAAACACCATATATTTT
J: TRBJ2-1; V: TRBV9; size: NA; D: NA; CDR3: CASSVAAGSENEQFF; DNA: TGTGCCAGCAGCGTAGCTGCGGGATCGGAAAATGAGCAGTTCTTC
J: TRBJ1-3; V: TRBV27; size: once; D: NA; CDR3: CASSLSQRSSGNTIYF; DNA: TGTGCCAGCAGTTTATCACAGCGGTCCTCTGGAAACACCATATATTTT
J: TRBJ1-1; V: TRBV7-9; size: NA; D: NA; CDR3: CASSFKGGGTEAFF; DNA: TGTGCCAGCAGCTTCAAGGGGGGAGGGACTGAAGCTTTCTTT
J: TRBJ2-1; V: TRBV7-9; size: NA; D: TRBD2; CDR3: CASSLRGAGRSNEQFF; DNA: TGTGCCAGCAGCCTGCGGGGAGCGGGAAGATCTAATGAGCAGTTCTTC
J: TRBJ1-2; V: TRBV19; size: NA; D: TRBD1; CDR3: CASSARTGANYGYTF; DNA: TGTGCCAGTAGTGCCCGGACAGGGGCTAACTATGGCTACACCTTC
J: TRBJ2-3; V: TRBV2; size: NA; D: TRBD2; CDR3: CAIRDLSSGTSYTQYF; DNA: TGTGCCATTAGGGACCTTTCCTCCGGGACTAGCTATACGCAGTATTTT
J: TRBJ2-7; V: TRBV6-1; size: NA; D: TRBD1; CDR3: CASSPTDRTHYEQYF; DNA: TGTGCCAGCAGTCCGACGGACAGGACACACTACGAGCAGTACTTC
J: TRBJ2-7; V: TRBV10-3; size: NA; D: TRBD2; CDR3: CAIRPSGGYEQYF; DNA: TGTGCCATCCGGCCTAGCGGGGGCTACGAGCAGTACTTC
J: TRBJ2-5; V: TRBV29-1; size: NA; D: TRBD2; CDR3: CSVVGGSSETQYF; DNA: TGCAGCGTTGTTGGCGGGAGCAGTGAGACCCAGTACTTC
J: TRBJ1-5; V: TRBV27; size: NA; D: NA; CDR3: CASSYRALNSNQPQHF; DNA: TGTGCCAGCAGTTACAGAGCCCTTAATAGCAATCAGCCCCAGCATTTT
J: TRBJ1-1; V: TRBV5-1; size: NA; D: NA; CDR3: CASSSPTGLGAEAFF; DNA: TGCGCCAGCAGCTCGCCCACAGGGTTGGGTGCTGAAGCTTTCTTT
J: TRBJ2-5; V: TRBV6-1; size: NA; D: TRBD2; CDR3: CASSDDTSGRGAQYF; DNA: TGTGCCAGCAGTGATGACACTAGCGGGAGAGGGGCCCAGTACTTC
J: TRBJ2-3; V: TRBV19; size: once; D: NA; CDR3: CASSRRGTDTQYF; DNA: TGTGCCAGTAGTAGGCGGGGCACAGATACGCAGTATTTT
J: TRBJ2-1; V: TRBV30; size: NA; D: TRBD2; CDR3: CAWKPPGLAGGGNEQFF; DNA: TGTGCCTGGAAGCCCCCTGGACTAGCGGGAGGGGGCAATGAGCAGTTCTTC
J: TRBJ2-5; V: TRBV6-5; size: NA; D: TRBD1; CDR3: CASSRRDRGGKTQYF; DNA: TGTGCCAGCAGTCGGCGGGACAGGGGGGGAAAGACCCAGTACTTC
J: TRBJ2-7; V: TRBV2; size: few; D: TRBD2; CDR3: CASRRTSGALLEGEQYF; DNA: TGTGCCAGCAGGCGGACTAGCGGAGCCCTTTTGGAGGGGGAGCAGTACTTC
J: TRBJ1-5; V: TRBV5-1; size: NA; D: TRBD1; CDR3: CASSVTGGSNQPQHF; DNA: TGCGCCAGCAGCGTTACAGGGGGTAGCAATCAGCCCCAGCATTTT
J: TRBJ2-2; V: TRBV7-8; size: once; D: TRBD2; CDR3: CAILSGRGTGELFF; DNA: TGTGCCATCTTAAGCGGGAGAGGCACCGGGGAGCTGTTTTTT
J: TRBJ2-5; V: TRBV30; size: NA; D: TRBD1; CDR3: CAWSQGNAGETQYF; DNA: TGTGCCTGGTCACAGGGGAACGCCGGAGAGACCCAGTACTTC
J: TRBJ1-2; V: TRBV6-5; size: once; D: TRBD1; CDR3: CASSPRQGFWYGYTF; DNA: TGTGCCAGCAGTCCCCGACAGGGCTTTTGGTATGGCTACACCTTC
J: TRBJ2-1; V: TRBV5-1; size: NA; D: TRBD2; CDR3: CASSWGLAGGSSYNEQFF; DNA: TGCGCCAGCAGCTGGGGACTAGCGGGAGGGTCGTCCTACAATGAGCAGTTCTTC
J: TRBJ2-3; V: TRBV7-8; size: few; D: TRBD2; CDR3: CASSSNPSGRSTDTQYF; DNA: TGTGCCAGCAGCTCTAATCCTAGCGGGAGGAGCACAGATACGCAGTATTTT
J: TRBJ2-3; V: TRBV28; size: NA; D: NA; CDR3: CASSRLGGADTQYF; DNA: TGTGCCAGCAGCCGCTTGGGAGGCGCAGATACGCAGTATTTT
J: TRBJ1-5; V: TRBV5-1; size: NA; D: NA; CDR3: CASSLGGSGNQPQHF; DNA: TGCGCCAGCAGCTTGGGAGGGTCTGGCAATCAGCCCCAGCATTTT
J: TRBJ1-5; V: TRBV19; size: NA; D: NA; CDR3: CASSGNRVGQPQHF; DNA: TGTGCCAGTAGTGGAAACAGGGTAGGGCAGCCCCAGCATTTT
J: TRBJ2-7; V: TRBV6-5; size: NA; D: NA; CDR3: CASGEAPPFNEQYF; DNA: TGTGCCAGCGGAGAAGCCCCGCCATTCAACGAGCAGTACTTC